These T cell receptor beta chains were read from a single sample in a study of Graves' ophthalmopathy and Graves' hyperthyroidism. Via MiXCR, TCRdb re-called the multiplex PCR reads, giving one row per CDR3 protein. The sample lists some 400,000 distinct CDR3 sequences, about 16% occurring once. Source material: peripheral blood. All receptors come from a young woman with Graves' ophthalmopathy. CDR3s include the opening cysteine and the closing phenylalanine or tryptophan. The D gene is left open where the match is weak. For some rows the clone size is stated as once, few or many, or as a class when expanded; others skip it.

d_call j_call v_call clone_size cdr3_length cdr3_aa cdr3_nt
TRBD1 TRBJ2-5 TRBV11-2 - 15 CASSAGQAFGETQYF TGTGCCAGCAGCGCCGGACAGGCCTTTGGGGAGACCCAGTACTTC
- TRBJ2-7 TRBV20-1 many 11 CSAAHGYEQYF TGCAGTGCTGCCCATGGCTACGAGCAGTACTTC
- TRBJ1-3 TRBV6-5 many 13 CASFGASGNTIYF TGTGCCAGCTTCGGGGCCTCTGGAAACACCATATATTTT
- TRBJ2-6 TRBV10-3 many 14 CAISARREANVLTF TGTGCCATCAGTGCTCGGAGGGAGGCCAACGTCCTGACTTTC
TRBD2 TRBJ2-7 TRBV29-1 many 15 CSVELRGREGYEQYF TGCAGCGTTGAGTTAAGGGGCAGGGAGGGGTACGAGCAGTACTTC
TRBD2 TRBJ2-7 TRBV6-2/TRBV6-3 - 16 CASSYSSSGSYYEQYF TGTGCCAGCAGTTACTCTTCTAGCGGGAGTTACTACGAGCAGTACTTC
TRBD1 TRBJ2-7 TRBV3-1 - 16 CASSQYRGISSYEQYF TGTGCCAGCAGCCAGTACAGGGGGATTTCCTCCTACGAGCAGTACTTC
TRBD2 TRBJ2-5 TRBV19 many 15 CASSRTSGIQETQYF TGTGCCAGTAGTAGAACTAGCGGGATCCAAGAGACCCAGTACTTC
- TRBJ1-1 TRBV12-3/TRBV12-4 - 16 CASTHSPGAMNTEAFF TGTGCCAGCACCCACTCCCCCGGGGCCATGAACACTGAAGCTTTCTTT
- TRBJ1-3 TRBV19 many 15 CASSISDSSGNTIYF TGTGCCAGTAGTATCTCGGACAGCTCTGGAAACACCATATATTTT
TRBD1 TRBJ1-2 TRBV27 many 16 CASSSSDRGRNYGYTF TGTGCCAGCAGCTCGTCAGACAGGGGGCGCAACTATGGCTACACCTTC
- TRBJ1-5 TRBV11-2 many 19 CASSLESPQQGWGNQPQHF TGTGCCAGCAGCTTAGAGAGTCCCCAACAGGGTTGGGGGAATCAGCCCCAGCATTTT
- TRBJ1-1 TRBV24-1 many 15 CATSAPGQENTEAFF TGTGCCACCAGTGCTCCGGGACAAGAGAACACTGAAGCTTTCTTT
TRBD2 TRBJ2-4 TRBV6-1 many 16 CASTKAGHRGGNIQYF TGTGCCAGCACCAAGGCCGGGCACCGGGGGGGAAACATTCAGTACTTC
- TRBJ2-6 TRBV6-2/TRBV6-3 - 15 CACWDSFSGANVLTF TGTGCCTGCTGGGACTCGTTCTCTGGGGCCAACGTCCTGACTTTC
- TRBJ1-1 TRBV6-2/TRBV6-3 many 15 CASRSSQALTTEAFF TGTGCCAGCAGGTCATCCCAGGCTCTGACCACTGAAGCTTTCTTT
TRBD1 TRBJ1-2 TRBV28 - 15 CASSDPDRGLYGYTF TGTGCCAGCAGTGACCCCGACAGGGGGCTCTATGGCTACACCTTC
- TRBJ2-7 TRBV7-2 many 15 CASSLVVARSYEQYF TGTGCCAGCAGCTTAGTTGTTGCCCGCTCCTACGAGCAGTACTTC
- TRBJ1-1 TRBV12-3/TRBV12-4 many 11 CASSLTEEAFF TGTGCCAGCAGTTTGACAGAAGAAGCTTTCTTT
- TRBJ2-2 TRBV20-1 many 11 CSALNTGELFF TGCAGTGCTTTGAACACCGGGGAGCTGTTTTTT
- TRBJ1-1 TRBV29-1 many 17 CSVVVIGSMGMNTEAFF TGCAGCGTTGTGGTCATAGGTTCGATGGGTATGAACACTGAAGCTTTCTTT
- TRBJ2-2 TRBV11-2 few 15 CASSLDGRSAGELFF TGTGCCAGCAGCTTAGACGGGAGAAGCGCCGGGGAGCTGTTTTTT
TRBD1 TRBJ2-7 TRBV6-5 many 16 CASSYSPGQGTYEQYF TGTGCCAGCAGTTACTCCCCGGGACAGGGAACCTACGAGCAGTACTTC
- TRBJ1-5 TRBV7-9 many 15 CASSLEGDSNQPQHF TGTGCCAGCAGCTTAGAGGGAGACAGCAATCAGCCCCAGCATTTT
- TRBJ1-1 TRBV7-6 many 15 CASSLGPGGGAGAFF TGTGCCAGCAGCTTAGGTCCAGGCGGAGGCGCGGGAGCTTTCTTT
- TRBJ2-3 TRBV6-2/TRBV6-3 many 12 CASEDRPHTQYF TGTGCCAGCGAAGACCGACCCCATACGCAGTATTTT
- TRBJ1-5 TRBV7-8 many 17 CASSLSGGGASNQPQHF TGTGCCAGCAGCTTATCGGGTGGGGGGGCCAGCAATCAGCCCCAGCATTTT
- TRBJ1-1 TRBV6-4 many 14 CASSDSTGSTEAFF TGTGCCAGCAGTGACTCTACAGGGAGTACTGAAGCTTTCTTT
- TRBJ1-1 TRBV6-1 many 15 CASSEAGGRNTEAFF TGTGCCAGCAGTGAAGCGGGGGGTAGGAACACTGAAGCTTTCTTT